This T cell receptor (beta chain) was found in a study of blood T cell repertoires in COVID-19 (dated by TCRdb to 2019 to 2021). Context from the whole study: Collaborator samples came from the United States, Italy and Spain and covered acute and convalescent phases of COVID-19. The prospective study material was composed of cDNA or gDNA derived from T cells, B-cell-depleted T cells, or PBMCs. Subjects who had been exposed to COVID-19, were actively infected with it, or had recovered from it provided the deeply sampled blood TCRbeta repertoires that made up the dataset. The repertoires were released in a freely available public database meant as a resource for research on the immune response to SARS-CoV-2. Samples came from the ongoing ImmuneRACE study (first 160 participants) plus 1,254 subjects from 6 global collaborators. The sample metadata nearly always contained a de-identified subject ID, COVID-19 status, age in years and sex. Where HLA class I and class II types were available, the types were taken from metadata supplied by the sample provider, not from assay-based typing. Findings and caveats that apply to the study as a whole: Clinical and demographic metadata were provided uncurated, with the amount varying by source and participant.

The immunoSEQ Assay, a bias-controlled multiplex PCR, was used to amplify TCRbeta CDR3 regions from genomic DNA. The paper's data handling went like this. The number of nucleated cells in each sample was estimated from the amplification of reference gene primers within the assay. To quantify the absolute abundance of each unique TCRbeta CDR3 rearrangement, sequence reads were collapsed and filtered. For each sample, productive Simpson clonality was calculated as the square root of Simpson's diversity index over productive rearrangements. The immuneACCESS repertoire file appears here via TCRdb, limited to in-frame rearrangements. These files lack a portion of the clones; in checked studies, under half of the deficit traces to unresolved V genes, and the cause of the others is not known. V and J calls and clone size are as listed in that table; D and trimming were resolved from the DNA. The sample profile shows 95,000 to 100,000 clones; 70% to 90% of them were found once. In total, the top ten clones hold approximately 10% of the sample.

The collaborating institutions used their own protocols to collect whole blood in K2EDTA tubes. For TCRbeta analysis, collaborators shipped samples as frozen whole blood, isolated PBMCs, or DNA extracted from either of those sample types. The germline V gene specifies SGHVS as CDR1 and FQNEAQ as CDR2. V loses 5 bases at its end and J loses 7 bases; junction bases beyond the gene matches: 17. From cysteine to phenylalanine, the CDR3 is 17 amino acids long. Only the CDR3 part of the read is kept: 51 bases, read in frame from the first base. A remark on this clone: Its antigen is unknown. Base qualities are not at hand, and no much larger clone is one base apart.

This TCR was sampled from a woman in her twenties or thirties with acute or convalescent COVID-19. The sequence is built from TRBV7-8 and TRBJ1-5; a stretch of 7 junction bases matches TRBD1. Sequences were obtained from peripheral blood. CDR3 reads: CASSLSGVGGSKQPQHF. Here is the DNA: TGTGCCAGCAGCCTATCGGGTGTAGGGGGCAGTAAGCAGCCCCAGCATTTT.